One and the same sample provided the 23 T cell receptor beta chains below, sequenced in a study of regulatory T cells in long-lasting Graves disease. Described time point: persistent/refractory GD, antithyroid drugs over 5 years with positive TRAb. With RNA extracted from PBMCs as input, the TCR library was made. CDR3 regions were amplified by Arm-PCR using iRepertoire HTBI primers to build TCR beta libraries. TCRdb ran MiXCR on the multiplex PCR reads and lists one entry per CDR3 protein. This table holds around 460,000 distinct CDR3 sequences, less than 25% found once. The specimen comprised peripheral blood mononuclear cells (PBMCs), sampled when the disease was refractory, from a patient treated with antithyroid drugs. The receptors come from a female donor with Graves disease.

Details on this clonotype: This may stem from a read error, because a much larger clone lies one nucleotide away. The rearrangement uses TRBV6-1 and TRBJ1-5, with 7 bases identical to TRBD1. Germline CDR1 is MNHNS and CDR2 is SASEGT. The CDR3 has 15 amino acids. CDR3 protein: CAGSGGDRVNQPQHF. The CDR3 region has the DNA TGTGCCGGCAGCGGCGGAGACAGGGTCAATCAGCCCCAGCATTTT.

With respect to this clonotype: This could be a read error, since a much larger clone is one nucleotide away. The CDR3 is CASSSCRDPQETQYF. The CDR3 nucleotides are TGTGCCAGCAGCTCGTGCAGGGATCCCCAAGAGACCCAGTACTTC. V is TRBV5-5 and J is TRBJ2-5; D is possibly TRBD1 (5 bases). This CDR3 is 15 amino acids long. Germline CDR1 reads SGHKS; CDR2 reads YYEKEE (reference sequence). Trimming took off 3 bases at V and 1 base at J, with 13 bases between the two ends.

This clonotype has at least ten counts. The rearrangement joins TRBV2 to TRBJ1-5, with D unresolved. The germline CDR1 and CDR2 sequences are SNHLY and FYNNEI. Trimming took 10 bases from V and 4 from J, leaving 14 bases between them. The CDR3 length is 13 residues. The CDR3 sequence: CAISRESNQPQHF. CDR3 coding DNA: TGTGCCATCTCCCGGGAGTCTAATCAGCCCCAGCATTTT.

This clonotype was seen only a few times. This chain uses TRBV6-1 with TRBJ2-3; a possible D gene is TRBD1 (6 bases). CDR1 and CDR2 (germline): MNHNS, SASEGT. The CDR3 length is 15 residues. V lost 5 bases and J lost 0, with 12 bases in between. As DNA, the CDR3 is TGTGCCAGCAGTCTTAAGGGGGATAGCACAGATACGCAGTATTTT. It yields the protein CASSLKGDSTDTQYF.

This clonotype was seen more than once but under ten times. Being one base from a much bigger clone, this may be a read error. The CDR3 nucleotides are TGTGCCAGCAGTTATATCCGGGACTCATATGGCTACACCTTC. Its protein is CASSYIRDSYGYTF. V and J are TRBV6-2 or TRBV6-3 and TRBJ1-2; D possibly corresponds to TRBD1 (5 bases). The length of the CDR3 is 14 residues. Trimming pared 3 bases from V and 5 bases from J, leaving 13 bases between. Germline CDR1 and CDR2: MNHEY and SVGEGT.

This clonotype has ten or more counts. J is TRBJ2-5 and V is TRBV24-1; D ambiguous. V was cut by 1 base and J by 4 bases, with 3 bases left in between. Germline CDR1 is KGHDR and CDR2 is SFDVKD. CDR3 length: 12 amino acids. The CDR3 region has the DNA TGTGCCACCAGTGATTTCCGAGAGACCCAGTACTTC. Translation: CATSDFRETQYF.

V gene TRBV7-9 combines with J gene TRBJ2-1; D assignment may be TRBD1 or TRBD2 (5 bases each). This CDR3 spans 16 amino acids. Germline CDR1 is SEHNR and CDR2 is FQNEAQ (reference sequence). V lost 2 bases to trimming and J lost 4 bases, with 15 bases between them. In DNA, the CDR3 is TGTGCCAGCAGCTTATCGGGGCAGCGCTTTTACAATGAGCAGTTCTTC. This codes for CASSLSGQRFYNEQFF.

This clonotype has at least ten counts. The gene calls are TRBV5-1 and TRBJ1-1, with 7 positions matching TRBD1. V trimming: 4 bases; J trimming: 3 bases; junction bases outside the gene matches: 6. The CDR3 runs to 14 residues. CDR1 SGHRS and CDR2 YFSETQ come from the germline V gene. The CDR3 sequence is CASSPIQGHTEAFF. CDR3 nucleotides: TGCGCCAGCAGCCCTATACAGGGGCACACTGAAGCTTTCTTT.

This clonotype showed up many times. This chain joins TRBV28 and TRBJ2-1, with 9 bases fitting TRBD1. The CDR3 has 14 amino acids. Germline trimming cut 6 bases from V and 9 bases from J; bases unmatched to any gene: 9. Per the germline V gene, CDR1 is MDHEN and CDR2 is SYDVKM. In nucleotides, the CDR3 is TGTGCCAGCAGGAACAGGGGGCAGGTTGGTGAGCAGTTCTTC. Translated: CASRNRGQVGEQFF.

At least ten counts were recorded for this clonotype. The CDR3 DNA sequence: TGTGCCAGCAGCCGATCCCCCCAGGGGTCCACCTACGAGCAGTACTTC. Translation gives CASSRSPQGSTYEQYF. This chain uses TRBV27 with TRBJ2-7, with D tentatively TRBD1 (6 bases). Germline V gives CDR1 MNHEY, CDR2 SMNVEV (reference sequence). The ends were cut back, 6 bases at V and 2 bases at J, with 20 bases in the middle. The CDR3 runs to 16 residues.

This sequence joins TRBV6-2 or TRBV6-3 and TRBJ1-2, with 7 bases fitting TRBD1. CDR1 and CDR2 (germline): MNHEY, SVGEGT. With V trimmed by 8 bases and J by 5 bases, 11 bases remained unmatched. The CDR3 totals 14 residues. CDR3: CASHQQGTLYGYTF. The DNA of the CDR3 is TGTGCCAGCCACCAACAGGGGACTCTATATGGCTACACCTTC.

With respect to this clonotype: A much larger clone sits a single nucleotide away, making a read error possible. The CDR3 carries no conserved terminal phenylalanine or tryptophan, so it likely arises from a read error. The CDR3 protein is CASSSGGGLEAFS. CDR3 nucleotides: TGTGCCAGCAGTTCGGGGGGGGGGCTTGAAGCTTTCTCT. The genes are TRBV28 and TRBJ1-1; the D gene is possibly TRBD1 (6 bases). The CDR3 length is 13 residues. Germline-derived CDR1 and CDR2 are MDHEN and SYDVKM. V lost 4 bases to trimming and J lost 7 bases, with 13 bases between them.

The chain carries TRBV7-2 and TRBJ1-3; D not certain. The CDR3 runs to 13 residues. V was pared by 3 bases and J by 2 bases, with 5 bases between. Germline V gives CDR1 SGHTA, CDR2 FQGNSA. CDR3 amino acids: CASSFVPGNTIYF. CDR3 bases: TGTGCCAGCAGCTTCGTTCCTGGAAACACCATATATTTT.

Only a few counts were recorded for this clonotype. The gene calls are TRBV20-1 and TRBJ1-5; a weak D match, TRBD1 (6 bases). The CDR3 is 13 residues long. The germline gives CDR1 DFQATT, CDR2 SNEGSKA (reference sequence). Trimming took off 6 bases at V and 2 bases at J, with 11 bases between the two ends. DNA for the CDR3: TGCAGTGCGCCATACAGGGGCAATCAGCCCCAGCATTTT. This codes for CSAPYRGNQPQHF.

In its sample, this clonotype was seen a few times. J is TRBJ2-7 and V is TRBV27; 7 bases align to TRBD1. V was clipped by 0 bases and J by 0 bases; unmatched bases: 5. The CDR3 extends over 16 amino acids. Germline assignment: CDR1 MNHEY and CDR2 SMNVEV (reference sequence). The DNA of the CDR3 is TGTGCCAGCAGTTTATCGACAGGGCTAATCTCCTACGAGCAGTACTTC. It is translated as CASSLSTGLISYEQYF.

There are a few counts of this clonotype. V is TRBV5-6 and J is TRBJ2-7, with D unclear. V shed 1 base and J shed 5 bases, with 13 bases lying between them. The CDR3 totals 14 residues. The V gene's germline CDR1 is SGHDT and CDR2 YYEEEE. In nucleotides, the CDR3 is TGTGCCAGCAGCTTGTTTTTCCCAGTCCACGAGCAGTACTTC. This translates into CASSLFFPVHEQYF.

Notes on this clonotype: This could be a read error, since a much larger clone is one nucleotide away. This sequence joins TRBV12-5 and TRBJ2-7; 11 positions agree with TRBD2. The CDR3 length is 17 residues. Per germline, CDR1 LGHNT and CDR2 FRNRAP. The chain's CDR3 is CAGGLALAGGYSYEQYF. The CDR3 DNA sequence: TGTGCTGGTGGTTTGGCGCTAGCGGGAGGTTACTCCTACGAGCAGTACTTC. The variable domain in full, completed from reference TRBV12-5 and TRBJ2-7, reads DARVTQTPRHKVTEMGQEVTMRCQPILGHNTVFWYRQTMMQGLELLAYFRNRAPLDDSGMPKDRFSAEMPDATLATLKIQPSEPRDSAVYFCAGGLALAGGYSYEQYFGPGTRLTVT.

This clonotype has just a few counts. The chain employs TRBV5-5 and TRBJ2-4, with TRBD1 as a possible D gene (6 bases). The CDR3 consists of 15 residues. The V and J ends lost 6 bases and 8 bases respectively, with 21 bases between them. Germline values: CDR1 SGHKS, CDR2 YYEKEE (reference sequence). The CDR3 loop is CASTTAGTTKDIQYF. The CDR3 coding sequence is TGTGCCAGCACCACGGCCGGGACAACTAAGGACATTCAGTACTTC.

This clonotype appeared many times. CDR3: CSATPPALLEQYF. In nucleotides, the CDR3 is TGCAGTGCGACCCCCCCGGCCTTACTCGAGCAGTACTTC. This chain uses TRBV20-1 with TRBJ2-7; the D is unclear. The CDR3 runs 13 residues. V lost 6 bases and J lost 6, with 18 bases in between. The germline gives CDR1 DFQATT, CDR2 SNEGSKA (reference sequence).

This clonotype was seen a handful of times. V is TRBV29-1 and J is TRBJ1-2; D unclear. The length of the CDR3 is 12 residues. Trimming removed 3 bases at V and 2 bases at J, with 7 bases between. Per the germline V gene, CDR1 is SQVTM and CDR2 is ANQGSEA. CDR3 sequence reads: CSVEYGNYGYTF. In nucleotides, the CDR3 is TGCAGCGTTGAGTACGGGAACTATGGCTACACCTTC.

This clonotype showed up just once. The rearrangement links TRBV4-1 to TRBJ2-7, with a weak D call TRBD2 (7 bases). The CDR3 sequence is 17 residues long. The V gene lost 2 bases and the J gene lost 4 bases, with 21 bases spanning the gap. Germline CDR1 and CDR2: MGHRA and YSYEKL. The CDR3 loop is CASSQPSRGGARYEQYF. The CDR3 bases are TGCGCCAGCAGCCAACCCTCGAGGGGGGGCGCAAGGTACGAGCAGTACTTC.

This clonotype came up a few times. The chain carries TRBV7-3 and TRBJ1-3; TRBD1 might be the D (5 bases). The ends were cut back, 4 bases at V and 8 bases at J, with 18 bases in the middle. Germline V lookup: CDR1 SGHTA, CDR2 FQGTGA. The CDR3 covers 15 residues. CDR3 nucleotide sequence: TGTGCCAGCAGCTCGGGGCCAGGGCATTCGGACACCATATATTTT. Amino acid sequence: CASSSGPGHSDTIYF.

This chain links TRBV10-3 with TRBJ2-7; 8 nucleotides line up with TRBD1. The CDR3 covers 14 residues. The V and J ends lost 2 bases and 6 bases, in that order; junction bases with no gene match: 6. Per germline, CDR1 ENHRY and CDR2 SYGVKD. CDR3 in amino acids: CAISEADRAGEQYF. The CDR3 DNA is TGTGCCATCAGTGAGGCGGACAGGGCGGGCGAGCAGTACTTC.